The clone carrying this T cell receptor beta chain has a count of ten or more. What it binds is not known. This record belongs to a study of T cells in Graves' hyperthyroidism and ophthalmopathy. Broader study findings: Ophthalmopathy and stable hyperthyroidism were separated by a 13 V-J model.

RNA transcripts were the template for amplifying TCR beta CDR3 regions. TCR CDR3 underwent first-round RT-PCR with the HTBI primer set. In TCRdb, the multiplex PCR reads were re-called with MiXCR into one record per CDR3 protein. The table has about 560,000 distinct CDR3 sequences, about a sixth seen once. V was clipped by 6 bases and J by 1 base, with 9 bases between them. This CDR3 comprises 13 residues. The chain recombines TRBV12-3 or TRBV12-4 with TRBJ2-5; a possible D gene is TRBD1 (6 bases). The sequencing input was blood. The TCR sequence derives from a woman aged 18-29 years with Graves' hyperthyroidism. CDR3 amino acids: CASRTGIQETQYF. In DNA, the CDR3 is TGTGCCAGCAGGACAGGAATCCAAGAGACCCAGTACTTC.